A single sample gave rise to the 10 T cell receptor beta chains below, sequenced in a study of CD8 T cells in ankylosing spondylitis. A single record per CDR3 protein comes from TCRdb applying MiXCR to the 5' RACE reads. The sample holds roughly 120,000 distinct CDR3 sequences, roughly 13% seen once. What was sequenced was blood, either unsorted or a sorted T cell fraction (not recorded which). The source is a female donor with ankylosing spondylitis or in good health (not recorded which).

This clonotype has only a few counts. This chain joins TRBV7-2 and TRBJ2-7; 10 bases are a match to TRBD2. The V and J ends lost 4 bases and 7 bases, in that order; junction bases with no gene match: 4. Germline assignment: CDR1 SGHTA and CDR2 FQGNSA. The CDR3 has 13 residues. The CDR3 DNA reads TGTGCCAGCAGCTCCGGACTAGCGGAAGAGCAGTACTTC. Amino acid sequence: CASSSGLAEEQYF.

This clonotype has a handful of counts. The chain carries TRBV3-1 and TRBJ2-1; 11 bases are shared with TRBD2. Looked up from germline, CDR1 is LGHDT and CDR2 is YNNKEL (reference sequence). The CDR3 contains 17 residues. V was pared by 4 bases and J by 7 bases, with 12 bases of the junction left unmatched. CDR3 in amino acids: CASSLYSGGDLWNEQFF. The CDR3 DNA reads as TGTGCCAGCAGCCTCTATAGCGGGGGGGACCTCTGGAATGAGCAGTTCTTC.

CDR3 nucleotides: TGTGCCAGTCAGGGTATTGCCGGGGAGCTGTTTTTT. Translation gives CASQGIAGELFF. The rearrangement uses TRBV2 and TRBJ2-2; perhaps TRBD1 as D (5 bases). Germline assignment: CDR1 SNHLY and CDR2 FYNNEI. V lost 9 bases, J lost 6 bases, and 11 bases lay in between. The CDR3 loop spans 12 amino acids.

This clonotype was recorded at least ten times. The V and J genes are TRBV20-1 and TRBJ1-2; the D is unclear. In germline, CDR1 is DFQATT, CDR2 SNEGSKA (reference sequence). V was clipped by 1 base and J by 0 bases, with 6 bases between them. This CDR3 spans 13 amino acids. CDR3 DNA sequence: TGCAGTGCTAGAGCAGGCGCTAACTATGGCTACACCTTC. Translating gives CSARAGANYGYTF.

A remark on this clonotype: Possible read error: a much larger clone is one base away. V usage is TRBV20-1 and J usage is TRBJ2-1; D is unclear. Deletions cut 6 bases from V and 7 bases from J, with 13 bases between. The V gene's germline CDR1 is DFQATT and CDR2 SNEGSKA (reference sequence). There are 12 residues in the CDR3. The CDR3 reads CSASVGSNEQFF. As DNA, the CDR3 is TGCAGTGCCTCCGTGGGGTCGAATGAGCAGTTCTTC.

The chain is built from TRBV5-1 and TRBJ2-6; no clear D. Trimming left V 6 bases short and J 0 bases short, with 10 bases between. Germline CDR1 and CDR2: SGHRS and YFSETQ. The CDR3 is 15 amino acids. The CDR3 DNA sequence: TGCGCCAGCAAGGAAGGACCCTCTGGGGCCAACGTCCTGACTTTC. Translated, it gives CASKEGPSGANVLTF. The full variable domain, completed using reference TRBV5-1 and TRBJ2-6, is KAGVTQTPRYLIKTRGQQVTLSCSPISGHRSVSWYQQTPGQGLQFLFEYFSETQRNKGNFPGRFSGRQFSNSRSEMNVSTLELGDSALYLCASKEGPSGANVLTFGAGSRLTVL.

Only a few counts were recorded for this clonotype. V is TRBV6-5 and J is TRBJ2-7, with D possibly called TRBD1 or TRBD2 (6 bases each). The germline V and J ends were trimmed by 0 bases and 2 bases, with 17 bases remaining between them. Germline values: CDR1 MNHEY, CDR2 SVGAGI. CDR3 length: 17 amino acids. The chain's CDR3 is CASSYSITSRGTYEQYF. CDR3 bases: TGTGCCAGCAGTTACTCGATAACTAGCAGGGGAACCTACGAGCAGTACTTC.

This clonotype was counted between two and nine times. This sequence joins TRBV5-1 and TRBJ1-4; TRBD1 aligns across 7 bases. The CDR3 extends over 16 amino acids. V shed 4 bases and J 0 bases; nucleotides not matched to a gene: 6. Germline V lookup: CDR1 SGHRS, CDR2 YFSETQ. This CDR3 reads CASSPPTGATNEKLFF. In DNA, the CDR3 is TGCGCCAGCAGCCCACCCACAGGGGCAACTAATGAAAAACTGTTTTTT.

This clonotype was seen at least ten times. For the CDR3, the DNA is TGTGCCAGCAGTGAGACAGGGTTGCAGCCCCAGCATTTT. Its protein product is CASSETGLQPQHF. The gene calls are TRBV12-3 or TRBV12-4 and TRBJ1-5; TRBD1 matches 7 bases. With V trimmed by 5 bases and J by 7 bases, 5 bases remained unmatched. The CDR3 sequence is 13 residues long.

This clonotype was detected a few times. The chain uses TRBV21-1 and TRBJ1-2; TRBD1 is taken as the D call from the table, unchecked against the DNA. TRBV21-1 is described as a pseudogene. The CDR3 runs to 12 residues. The CDR3 protein is CASKAGNYGYTF. As DNA, the CDR3 is TGTGCCAGCAAGGCAGGGAACTATGGCTACACCTTC.